This T cell receptor (beta chain) was sequenced in a study of a mutant IDH1 vaccine in newly diagnosed glioma. Time point of the sample: week 5, during vaccination. Vaccinated patients received 300 ug of mutant IDH1 20-mer peptide per dose, with topical imiquimod. Per germline, CDR1 PRHDT and CDR2 FYEKMQ (reference sequence). V trimming: 5 bases; J trimming: 1 base; junction bases outside the gene matches: 2. CDR3 length: 14 residues. TCRdb's copy holds only in-frame clones and misses some; the assay was immunoSEQ multiplex PCR. Of under 45,000 clones listed, 75% to 85% are singletons. With regard to this clone: Its specificity is unknown.

This specimen was PBMCs, taken from a glioma patient whose treatment included an IDH1 peptide vaccine. The sequence was obtained from a man between 45 and 60 years old with glioma. This chain links TRBV13 with TRBJ1-3; 7 nucleotides match TRBD1. Here the CDR3 DNA reads TGTGCCAGCAGCGCACAGGGGTCTGGAAACACCATATATTTT. Translating it yields CASSAQGSGNTIYF.